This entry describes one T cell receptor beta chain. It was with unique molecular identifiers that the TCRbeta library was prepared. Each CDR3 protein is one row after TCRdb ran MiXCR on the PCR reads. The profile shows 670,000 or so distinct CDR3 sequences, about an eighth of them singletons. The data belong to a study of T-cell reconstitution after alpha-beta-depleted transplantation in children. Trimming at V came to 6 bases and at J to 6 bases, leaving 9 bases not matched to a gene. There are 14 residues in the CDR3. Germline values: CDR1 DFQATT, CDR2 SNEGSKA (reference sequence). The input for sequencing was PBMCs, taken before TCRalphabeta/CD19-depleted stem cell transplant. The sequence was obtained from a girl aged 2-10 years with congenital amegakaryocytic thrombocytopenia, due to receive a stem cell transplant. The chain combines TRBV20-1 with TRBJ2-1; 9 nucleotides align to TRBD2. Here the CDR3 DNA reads TGCAGTGCGATGGAAGGACTAGCGCTCAATGAGCAGTTCTTC. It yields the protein CSAMEGLALNEQFF.